This T cell receptor (beta chain) was identified in a study of T cells after yellow fever vaccination. Overall study findings and caveats: Of the clonotypes, a small share occurred in both CD4 and CD8 compartments. Repertoires sorted by FACS could include abundant clonotypes that are contaminants from the bulk population.

Many counts were recorded for this clonotype. Antigen: not known. This CDR3 spans 15 amino acids. V lost 0 bases and J lost 8; bases outside the gene matches: 2. The germline V gene has CDR1 SGHTA and CDR2 FQGNSA. One entry per CDR3 protein results from TCRdb running MiXCR on the 5' RACE reads. The repertoire holds about 250,000 distinct CDR3 sequences, 3.6% seen once, with about a fifth in the top ten. The receptor was derived from a man between 18 and 29 years old who received the YFV17D yellow fever vaccine. The chain employs TRBV7-2 and TRBJ1-6, with 9 nucleotides matching TRBD1. Sample: PBMCs, taken 15 days after the yellow fever booster vaccination. The CDR3 sequence: CASSLAQGAYSPLHF. Here the CDR3 DNA reads TGTGCCAGCAGCTTAGCACAGGGGGCTTATTCACCCCTCCACTTT.